This entry lists 16 T cell receptor beta chains sequenced from one sample in a study of regulatory T cells in long-lasting Graves disease. Time point in this sample: newly diagnosed GD, antithyroid drugs for less than 3 months. Following extraction of RNA from PBMCs, that RNA was used to make the TCR library. CDR3 regions were amplified by Arm-PCR using iRepertoire HTBI primers to build TCR beta libraries. TCRdb reprocessed the multiplex PCR reads with MiXCR, giving one entry per CDR3 protein. This table holds 350,000 to 500,000 distinct CDR3 sequences, about 15% found once. The same sample was also used in a study of T cells in Graves' hyperthyroidism and ophthalmopathy.

The source material was peripheral blood mononuclear cells (PBMCs), sampled at new diagnosis, from a patient treated with antithyroid drugs. All receptors derive from a woman in her 30s with Graves disease.

This clonotype was seen repeatedly, ten times or more. The chain couples TRBV27 to TRBJ1-4; D gene ambiguous. V was pared by 6 bases and J by 8 bases, with 10 bases between. The CDR3 contains 12 residues. CDR1 and CDR2 (germline): MNHEY, SMNVEV (reference sequence). CDR3 loop: CASSGGGEKLFF. For the CDR3, the DNA is TGTGCCAGCAGCGGAGGAGGAGAAAAACTGTTTTTT.

V gene TRBV7-2 combines with J gene TRBJ2-7; possible D gene TRBD2, 6 bases. Per the germline V gene, CDR1 is SGHTA and CDR2 is FQGNSA. The V gene lost 6 bases and the J gene lost 7 bases, with 22 bases spanning the gap. The length of the CDR3 is 15 residues. This CDR3 is CASRVPGLGTGEQYF. CDR3 bases: TGTGCCAGCAGGGTGCCGGGACTGGGAACTGGTGAGCAGTACTTC. The full variable domain, in which reference TRBV7-2 and TRBJ2-7 provide the parts outside the CDR3, is GAGVSQSPSNKVTEKGKDVELRCDPISGHTALYWYRQSLGQGLEFLIYFQGNSAPDKSGLPSDRFSAERTGGSVSTLTIQRTQQEDSAVYLCASRVPGLGTGEQYFGPGTRLTVT.

Ten or more counts support this clonotype. V is TRBV28 and J is TRBJ2-1, with TRBD2 matching 10 bases. V lost 6 bases and J lost 5; bases outside the gene matches: 10. This CDR3 region has 16 residues. Germline V gene lookup returns CDR1 MDHEN and CDR2 SYDVKM. As DNA, the CDR3 is TGTGCCAGCAGGACACTAGCGGGAACCCCTCACAATGAGCAGTTCTTC. It translates to CASRTLAGTPHNEQFF.

This clonotype was found many times. The chain uses TRBV28 and TRBJ1-2, with D uncertain. Germline-derived CDR1 and CDR2 are MDHEN and SYDVKM. Trimming removed 5 bases from V and 2 bases from J, with 12 bases in between. The CDR3 is 14 residues long. DNA of the CDR3: TGTGCCAGCAGTATCTCAGGCCAAAACTATGGCTACACCTTC. Protein: CASSISGQNYGYTF.

This chain uses TRBV28 with TRBJ2-7, with D possibly being TRBD1 (6 bases). Trimming stripped 0 bases from V and 3 bases from J, with 12 bases between. The CDR3 is 15 residues long. Germline CDR1 and CDR2: MDHEN and SYDVKM. In DNA form, the CDR3 reads TGTGCCAGCAGTTTATGGGACAGCCCTAACTACGAGCAGTACTTC. Translation: CASSLWDSPNYEQYF.

This clonotype was seen at least ten times. The chain recombines TRBV28 with TRBJ2-1; D is undetermined. The CDR3 has 14 residues. Per the germline V gene, CDR1 is MDHEN and CDR2 is SYDVKM. V lost 3 bases to trimming and J lost 4 bases, with 10 bases between them. The CDR3 here is CASSFGMKYNEQFF. In nucleotides, the CDR3 is TGTGCCAGCAGTTTTGGGATGAAATACAATGAGCAGTTCTTC.

This clonotype was seen at least ten times. V usage is TRBV5-1 and J usage is TRBJ2-5, with D perhaps TRBD2 (5 bases). Trimming left V 4 bases short and J 2 bases short, with 15 bases between. The germline V gene has CDR1 SGHRS and CDR2 YFSETQ. The CDR3 length is 15 residues. The CDR3 nucleotides are TGCGCCAGCAGCCAGGAGGACCCTGGACAAGAGACCCAGTACTTC. This translates into CASSQEDPGQETQYF.

This clonotype was observed many times. The chain links TRBV7-2 to TRBJ2-7; perhaps TRBD1 as D (6 bases). Germline V gene lookup returns CDR1 SGHTA and CDR2 FQGNSA. The CDR3 contains 14 residues. Trimming removed 1 base at V and 3 bases at J, with 10 bases between. The CDR3 loop is CASSLGPGDYEQYF. CDR3 in DNA: TGTGCCAGCAGCTTAGGGCCAGGGGACTACGAGCAGTACTTC.

This sequence joins TRBV15 and TRBJ1-2; D might be TRBD1 (5 bases). Looked up from germline, CDR1 is LNHNV and CDR2 is YYDKDF (reference sequence). CDR3 size: 15 residues. The ends were cut back, 0 bases at V and 6 bases at J, with 14 bases in the middle. This CDR3 reads CATSRDRDPANGYTF. The CDR3 DNA sequence: TGTGCCACCAGCAGAGACAGGGATCCGGCGAATGGCTACACCTTC.

In this sample, this clonotype turned up many times. The chain uses TRBV24-1 and TRBJ2-3; tentatively, D is TRBD1 (6 bases). The CDR3 spans 15 residues. With 6 bases removed from V and 2 bases from J, the gap between germline ends came to 14 bases. Looked up from germline, CDR1 is KGHDR and CDR2 is SFDVKD. For the CDR3, the DNA is TGTGCCACCAGTTCCGTTCACAGGGCCACAGATACGCAGTATTTT. It codes for CATSSVHRATDTQYF.

This clonotype has at least ten counts. V gene TRBV7-3 combines with J gene TRBJ2-1, with TRBD2 matching over 9 bases. The CDR3 is made up of 13 amino acids. Unmatched junction bases numbered 7, after V lost 8 bases and J lost 8 bases. Germline CDR1 SGHTA, CDR2 FQGTGA. The chain's CDR3 is CASRRSGSDEQFF. CDR3 sequence (DNA): TGTGCCAGCCGACGTAGCGGGAGCGATGAGCAGTTCTTC.

This clonotype was picked up one time. A read error may explain this, as a much larger clone is one base away. V gene TRBV6-1 combines with J gene TRBJ1-5; tentatively, D is TRBD1 (5 bases). This CDR3 contains 15 residues. Germline assignment: CDR1 MNHNS and CDR2 SASEGT. Trimming removed 6 bases at V and 10 bases at J, with 22 bases between. CDR3: CASSTGTSPSAPQHF. The CDR3 nucleotides are TGTGCCAGCAGCACTGGGACGAGCCCATCAGCCCCCCAGCATTTT.

The chain joins TRBV12-3 or TRBV12-4 to TRBJ1-5; TRBD1 is a possible D gene (5 bases). Trimming left V 2 bases short and J 6 bases short, with 11 bases between. The length of the CDR3 is 14 residues. CDR3 sequence: CASSLQGKVQPQHF. CDR3 coding DNA: TGTGCCAGCAGTTTACAGGGTAAGGTTCAGCCCCAGCATTTT.

V usage is TRBV15 and J usage is TRBJ1-1, with 10 bases lining up with TRBD1. Losses at the gene ends were 8 bases for V and 1 base for J; bases not matched to a gene: 1. Germline values: CDR1 LNHNV, CDR2 YYDKDF (reference sequence). The CDR3 is 13 amino acids. The CDR3 region has the DNA TGTGCCACCTGGGACAGGGGGAACACTGAAGCTTTCTTT. Residues: CATWDRGNTEAFF. Together with reference TRBV15 and TRBJ1-1, the CDR3 gives the full variable domain: DAMVIQNPRYQVTQFGKPVTLSCSQTLNHNVMYWYQQKSSQAPKLLFHYYDKDFNNEADTPDNFQSRRPNTSFCFLDIRSPGLGDTAMYLCATWDRGNTEAFFGQGTRLTVV.

This clonotype was recorded a few times. The chain is built from TRBV2 and TRBJ1-4; D ambiguous. The ends were cut back, 1 base at V and 8 bases at J, with 11 bases in the middle. Germline values: CDR1 SNHLY, CDR2 FYNNEI. This CDR3 contains 14 residues. CDR3 DNA sequence: TGTGCCAGCAGTGAAGGGGCCGCGGGAGAAAAACTGTTTTTT. Translation gives CASSEGAAGEKLFF. Full variable domain (rest looked up from reference TRBV2 and TRBJ1-4): EPEVTQTPSHQVTQMGQEVILRCVPISNHLYFYWYRQILGQKVEFLVSFYNNEISEKSEIFDDQFSVERPDGSNFTLKIRSTKLEDSAMYFCASSEGAAGEKLFFGSGTQLSVL.

The chain joins TRBV25-1 to TRBJ2-7; 7 bases map to TRBD2. The CDR3 totals 13 residues. Germline V gene data show CDR1 as MGHDK and CDR2 as SYGVNS. Trimming took 1 base from V and 7 from J; bases not matched to a gene: 4. CDR3 coding DNA: TGTGCCAGCAGTGAATTTGGGGGGGTTGAGCAGTACTTC. Amino acids: CASSEFGGVEQYF.